The next 2 T cell receptor beta chains were all read from a single sample in a study of T-cell memory formation after mild COVID-19. TCRdb re-called the 5' RACE reads through MiXCR, storing one row per CDR3 protein. The sample lists approximately 410,000 distinct CDR3 sequences; less than 25% were seen once. The source material was PBMCs or a T cell subset sorted from them (not recorded which). The source is an adult woman who had mild COVID-19 (a few samples of this study predate the infection). Cell type and time point are not known.

This clonotype was observed a handful of times. This rearrangement joins TRBV29-1 to TRBJ2-1; 10 bases map to TRBD2. With 3 bases clipped from V and 15 bases from J, the junction kept 8 bases outside the gene matches. There are 12 residues in the CDR3. Germline CDR1 is SQVTM and CDR2 is ANQGSEA. CDR3 loop: CSVDTGGLARFF. CDR3 DNA: TGCAGCGTTGACACCGGGGGACTAGCGCGGTTCTTC.

This clonotype was observed a handful of times. The chain recombines TRBV15 with TRBJ2-1; D gene unclear. Germline V gene lookup returns CDR1 LNHNV and CDR2 YYDKDF (reference sequence). Trimming cost V 3 bases and J 6 bases, with 12 bases left between them. This CDR3 has 14 amino acids. As DNA, the CDR3 is TGTGCCACCAGCAGGATGGTTACTACCAATGAGCAGTTCTTC. Translation gives CATSRMVTTNEQFF.